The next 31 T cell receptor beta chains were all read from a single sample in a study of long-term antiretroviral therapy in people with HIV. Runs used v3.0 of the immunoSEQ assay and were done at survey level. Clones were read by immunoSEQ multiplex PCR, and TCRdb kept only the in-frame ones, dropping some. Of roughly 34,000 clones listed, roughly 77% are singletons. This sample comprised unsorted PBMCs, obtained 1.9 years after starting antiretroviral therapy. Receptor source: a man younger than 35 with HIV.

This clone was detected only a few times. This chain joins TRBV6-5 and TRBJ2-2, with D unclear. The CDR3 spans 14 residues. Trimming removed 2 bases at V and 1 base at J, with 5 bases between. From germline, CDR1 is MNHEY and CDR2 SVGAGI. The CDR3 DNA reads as TGTGCCAGCAGTTACGATATGAACACCGGGGAGCTGTTTTTT. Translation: CASSYDMNTGELFF.

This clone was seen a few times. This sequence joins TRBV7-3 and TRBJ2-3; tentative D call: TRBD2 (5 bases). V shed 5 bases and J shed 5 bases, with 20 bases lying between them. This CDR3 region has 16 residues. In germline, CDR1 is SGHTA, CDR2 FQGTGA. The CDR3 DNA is TGTGCCAGCAGCCCTTTGGCTAGCTCCTCTCGAGATACGCAGTATTTT. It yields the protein CASSPLASSSRDTQYF.

The CDR3 region has the DNA TGTGCCAGCAGCTTCCTTAAGGGCTCCTACGAGCAGTACTTC. This encodes CASSFLKGSYEQYF. The V and J genes are TRBV7-6 and TRBJ2-7; D gene ambiguous. Per germline, CDR1 SGHVS and CDR2 FNYEAQ. This CDR3 spans 14 amino acids. Trimming pared 3 bases from V and 0 bases from J, leaving 9 bases between.

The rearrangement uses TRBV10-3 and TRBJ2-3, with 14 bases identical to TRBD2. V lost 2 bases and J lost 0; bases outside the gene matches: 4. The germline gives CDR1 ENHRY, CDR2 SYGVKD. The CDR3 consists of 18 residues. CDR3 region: CAISEGLAGGPSTDTQYF. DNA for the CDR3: TGTGCCATCAGTGAGGGACTAGCGGGGGGACCTAGCACAGATACGCAGTATTTT.

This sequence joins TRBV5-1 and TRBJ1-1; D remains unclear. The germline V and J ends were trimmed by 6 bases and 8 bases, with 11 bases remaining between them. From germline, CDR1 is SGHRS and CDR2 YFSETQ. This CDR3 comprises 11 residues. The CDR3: CASTQQREAFF. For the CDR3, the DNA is TGCGCCAGCACCCAGCAGAGGGAAGCTTTCTTT. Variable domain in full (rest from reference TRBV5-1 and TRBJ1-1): KAGVTQTPRYLIKTRGQQVTLSCSPISGHRSVSWYQQTPGQGLQFLFEYFSETQRNKGNFPGRFSGRQFSNSRSEMNVSTLELGDSALYLCASTQQREAFFGQGTRLTVV.

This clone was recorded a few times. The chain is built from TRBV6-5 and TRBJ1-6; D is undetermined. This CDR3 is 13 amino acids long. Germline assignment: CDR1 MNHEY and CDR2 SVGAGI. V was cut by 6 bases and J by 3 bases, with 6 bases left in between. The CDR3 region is CASSRGYNSPLHF. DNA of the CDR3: TGTGCCAGCAGCCGGGGCTATAATTCACCCCTCCACTTT.

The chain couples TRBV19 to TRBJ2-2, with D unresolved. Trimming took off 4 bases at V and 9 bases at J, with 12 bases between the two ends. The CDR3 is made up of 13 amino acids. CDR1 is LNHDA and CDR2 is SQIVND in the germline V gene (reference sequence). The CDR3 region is CASSTGRSRELFF. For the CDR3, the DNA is TGTGCCAGTAGTACCGGCCGGTCGAGGGAGCTGTTTTTT.

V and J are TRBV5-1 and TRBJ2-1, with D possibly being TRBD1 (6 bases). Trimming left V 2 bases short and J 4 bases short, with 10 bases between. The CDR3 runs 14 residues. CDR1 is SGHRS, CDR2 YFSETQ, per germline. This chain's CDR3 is CASSFPTGYNEQFF. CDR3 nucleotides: TGCGCCAGCAGCTTCCCGACAGGATACAATGAGCAGTTCTTC. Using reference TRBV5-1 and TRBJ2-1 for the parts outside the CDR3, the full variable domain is KAGVTQTPRYLIKTRGQQVTLSCSPISGHRSVSWYQQTPGQGLQFLFEYFSETQRNKGNFPGRFSGRQFSNSRSEMNVSTLELGDSALYLCASSFPTGYNEQFFGPGTRLTVL.

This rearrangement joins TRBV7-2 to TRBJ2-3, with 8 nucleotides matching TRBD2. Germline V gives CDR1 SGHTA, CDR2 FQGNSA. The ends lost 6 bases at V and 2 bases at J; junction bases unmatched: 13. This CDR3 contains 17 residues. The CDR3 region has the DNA TGTGCCAGCAGTCCCACCCCTGGGCGGGGGGCCACAGATACGCAGTATTTT. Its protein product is CASSPTPGRGATDTQYF. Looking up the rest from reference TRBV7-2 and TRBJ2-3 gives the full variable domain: GAGVSQSPSNKVTEKGKDVELRCDPISGHTALYWYRQSLGQGLEFLIYFQGNSAPDKSGLPSDRFSAERTGGSVSTLTIQRTQQEDSAVYLCASSPTPGRGATDTQYFGPGTRLTVL.

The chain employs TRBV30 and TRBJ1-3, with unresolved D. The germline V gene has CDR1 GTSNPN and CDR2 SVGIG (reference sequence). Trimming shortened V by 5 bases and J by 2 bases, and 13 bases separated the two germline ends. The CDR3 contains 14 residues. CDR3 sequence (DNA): TGTGCCTGGGGTCGGACCCAGGCTGGAAACACCATATATTTT. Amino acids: CAWGRTQAGNTIYF. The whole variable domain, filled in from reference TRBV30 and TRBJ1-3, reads SQTIHQWPATLVQPVGSPLSLECTVEGTSNPNLYWYRQAAGRGLQLLFYSVGIGQISSEVPQNLSASRPQDRQFILSSKKLLLSDSGFYLCAWGRTQAGNTIYFGEGSWLTVV.

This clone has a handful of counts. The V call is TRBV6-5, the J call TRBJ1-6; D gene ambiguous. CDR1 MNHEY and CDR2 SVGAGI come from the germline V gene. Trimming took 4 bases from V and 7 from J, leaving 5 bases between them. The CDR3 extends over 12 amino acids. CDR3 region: CASSLRNSPLHF. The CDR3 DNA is TGTGCCAGCAGTTTACGAAATTCACCCCTCCACTTT.

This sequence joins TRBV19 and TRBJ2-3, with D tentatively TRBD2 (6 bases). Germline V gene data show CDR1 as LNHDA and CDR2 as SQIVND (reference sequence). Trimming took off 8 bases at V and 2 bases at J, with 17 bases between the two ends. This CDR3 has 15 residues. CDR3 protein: CASFGWGDDTDTQYF. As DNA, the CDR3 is TGTGCCAGTTTCGGTTGGGGGGACGACACAGATACGCAGTATTTT.

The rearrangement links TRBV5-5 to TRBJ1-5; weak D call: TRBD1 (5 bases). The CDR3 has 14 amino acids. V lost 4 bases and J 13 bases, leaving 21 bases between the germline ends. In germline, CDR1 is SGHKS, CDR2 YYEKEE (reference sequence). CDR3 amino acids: CASSLYWLGGPQHF. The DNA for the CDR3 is TGTGCCAGCAGCCTTTATTGGTTGGGGGGACCTCAGCATTTT.

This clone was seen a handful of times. Here the CDR3 DNA reads TGTGCCAGCCGGGGGGCGGGTGATCAGCCCCAGCATTTT. Its translation: CASRGAGDQPQHF. This chain links TRBV6-5 with TRBJ1-5; tentative D call: TRBD1 (6 bases). CDR1 and CDR2 from the germline V gene are MNHEY and SVGAGI. Trimming left V 8 bases short and J 5 bases short, with 13 bases between. The CDR3 covers 13 residues.

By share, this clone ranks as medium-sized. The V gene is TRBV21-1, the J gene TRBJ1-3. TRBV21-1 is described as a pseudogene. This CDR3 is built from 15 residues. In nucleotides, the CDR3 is TGTGCCAGCAGCAAAACTAGGCCGCCGTCCGACACCATATATTTT. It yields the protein CASSKTRPPSDTIYF.

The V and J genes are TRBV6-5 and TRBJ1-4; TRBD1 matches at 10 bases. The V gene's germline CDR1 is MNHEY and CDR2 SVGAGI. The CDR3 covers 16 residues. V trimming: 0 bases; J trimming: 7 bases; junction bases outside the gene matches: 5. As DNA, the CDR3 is TGTGCCAGCAGTTACTCCATCGACAGGGGGCCTGAAAAACTGTTTTTT. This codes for CASSYSIDRGPEKLFF.

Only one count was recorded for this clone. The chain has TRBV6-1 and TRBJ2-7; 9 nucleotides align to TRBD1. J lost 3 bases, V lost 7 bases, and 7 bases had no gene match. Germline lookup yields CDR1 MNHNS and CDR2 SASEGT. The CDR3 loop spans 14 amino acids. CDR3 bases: TGTGCCAGCAACCCGGGACAGGGCAACTACGAGCAGTACTTC. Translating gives CASNPGQGNYEQYF.

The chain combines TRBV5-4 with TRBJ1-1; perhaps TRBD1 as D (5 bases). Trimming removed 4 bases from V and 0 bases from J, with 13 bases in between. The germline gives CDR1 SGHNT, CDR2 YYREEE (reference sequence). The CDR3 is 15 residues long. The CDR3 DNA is TGTGCCAGCAGCGTGGGACCCGAGTTGAACACTGAAGCTTTCTTT. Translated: CASSVGPELNTEAFF.

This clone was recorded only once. In nucleotides, the CDR3 is TGTGCCAGTAGTACCCAGAGCGGCGGGATTTTGGGGAATCAGCCCCAGCATTTT. As protein: CASSTQSGGILGNQPQHF. The V call is TRBV19, the J call TRBJ1-5; D remains unclear. This CDR3 is built from 18 residues. V lost 4 bases and J 4 bases, leaving 23 bases between the germline ends. Germline CDR1 is LNHDA and CDR2 is SQIVND (reference sequence).

The CDR3 region is CASNPGQSLNEKLFF. In DNA, the CDR3 is TGTGCCAGCAACCCGGGACAAAGCCTTAATGAAAAACTGTTTTTT. The rearrangement links TRBV28 to TRBJ1-4; D possibly corresponds to TRBD1 (6 bases). V was clipped by 7 bases and J by 4 bases, with 16 bases between them. CDR1 is MDHEN and CDR2 is SYDVKM in the germline V gene. The CDR3 is 15 amino acids.

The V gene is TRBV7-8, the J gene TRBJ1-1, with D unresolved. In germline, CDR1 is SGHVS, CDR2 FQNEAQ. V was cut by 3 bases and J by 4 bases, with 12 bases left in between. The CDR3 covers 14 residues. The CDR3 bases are TGTGCCAGCAGCTTCCTTCTGGTGGCCACTGAAGCTTTCTTT. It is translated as CASSFLLVATEAFF.

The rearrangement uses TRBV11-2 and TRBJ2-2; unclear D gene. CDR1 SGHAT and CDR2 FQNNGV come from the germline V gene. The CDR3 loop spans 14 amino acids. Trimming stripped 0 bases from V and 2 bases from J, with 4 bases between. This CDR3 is CASSLELNTGELFF. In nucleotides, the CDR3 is TGTGCCAGCAGCTTAGAACTTAACACCGGGGAGCTGTTTTTT.

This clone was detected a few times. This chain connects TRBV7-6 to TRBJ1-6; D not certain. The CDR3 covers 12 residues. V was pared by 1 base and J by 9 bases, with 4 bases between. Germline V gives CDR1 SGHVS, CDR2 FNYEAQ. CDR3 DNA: TGTGCCAGCAGCTTAGGGGGTTCACCCCTCCACTTT. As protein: CASSLGGSPLHF.

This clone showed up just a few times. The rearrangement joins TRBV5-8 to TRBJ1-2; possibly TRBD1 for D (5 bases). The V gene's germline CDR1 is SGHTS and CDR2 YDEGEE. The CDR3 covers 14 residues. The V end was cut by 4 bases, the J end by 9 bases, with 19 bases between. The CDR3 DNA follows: TGTGCCAGCAGCCCCGGGGGACCGATCTGGCGCTACACCTTC. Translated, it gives CASSPGGPIWRYTF. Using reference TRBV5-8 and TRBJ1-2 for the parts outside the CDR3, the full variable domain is EAGVTQSPTHLIKTRGQQATLRCSPISGHTSVYWYQQALGLGLQFLLWYDEGEERNRGNFPPRFSGRQFPNYSSELNVNALELEDSALYLCASSPGGPIWRYTFGSGTRLTVV.

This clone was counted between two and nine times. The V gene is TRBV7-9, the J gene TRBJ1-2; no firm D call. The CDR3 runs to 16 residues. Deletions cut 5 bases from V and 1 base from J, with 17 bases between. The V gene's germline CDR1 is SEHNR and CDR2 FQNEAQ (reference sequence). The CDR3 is CASSPTAPDDNYGYTF. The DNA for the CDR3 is TGTGCCAGCAGCCCTACGGCTCCGGACGATAACTATGGCTACACCTTC.

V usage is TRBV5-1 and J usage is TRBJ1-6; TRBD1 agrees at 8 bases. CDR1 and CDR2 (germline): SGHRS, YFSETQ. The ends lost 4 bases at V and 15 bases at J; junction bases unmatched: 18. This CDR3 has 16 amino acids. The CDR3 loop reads CASSPTGQGGTGGLHF. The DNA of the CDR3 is TGCGCCAGCAGCCCCACAGGACAGGGAGGGACCGGGGGCCTCCACTTT.

The CDR3 coding sequence is TGTGCCAGCAGCTTAAATGTGGGAAACACCATATATTTT. Its protein is CASSLNVGNTIYF. The J gene is TRBJ1-3, the V gene TRBV13; no clear D. The germline V gene encodes CDR1 PRHDT and CDR2 FYEKMQ (reference sequence). Trimming removed 2 bases at V and 4 bases at J, with 6 bases between. This CDR3 comprises 13 residues.

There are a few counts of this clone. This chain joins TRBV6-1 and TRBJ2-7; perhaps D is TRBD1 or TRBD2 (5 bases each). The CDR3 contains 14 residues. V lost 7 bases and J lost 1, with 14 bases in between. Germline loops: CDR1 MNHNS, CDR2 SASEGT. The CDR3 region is CASKRDLGSYEQYF. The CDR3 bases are TGTGCCAGCAAGAGGGACCTAGGGTCCTACGAGCAGTACTTC.

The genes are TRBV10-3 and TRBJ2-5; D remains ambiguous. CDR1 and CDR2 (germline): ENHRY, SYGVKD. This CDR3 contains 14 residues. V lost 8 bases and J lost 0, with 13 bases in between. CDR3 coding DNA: TGTGCCATCCAGAAGACTGGGTACCAAGAGACCCAGTACTTC. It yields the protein CAIQKTGYQETQYF.

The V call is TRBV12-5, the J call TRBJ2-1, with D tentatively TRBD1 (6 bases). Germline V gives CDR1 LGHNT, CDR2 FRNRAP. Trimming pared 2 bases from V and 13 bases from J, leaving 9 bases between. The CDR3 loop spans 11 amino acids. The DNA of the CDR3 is TGTGCTAGTGGTTTGACAGGGAATCAGTTCTTC. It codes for CASGLTGNQFF.

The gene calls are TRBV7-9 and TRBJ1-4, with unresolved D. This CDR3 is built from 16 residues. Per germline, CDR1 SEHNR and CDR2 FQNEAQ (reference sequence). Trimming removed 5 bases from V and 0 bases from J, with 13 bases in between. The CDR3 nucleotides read TGTGCCAGCAGCCGATGGATCGACACAACTAATGAAAAACTGTTTTTT. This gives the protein CASSRWIDTTNEKLFF.